The 22 T cell receptor beta chains presented below share a single source sample, sequenced in a study of long-term antiretroviral therapy in people with HIV. Survey level was the resolution at which the v3.0 immunoSEQ assay ran. Produced via immunoSEQ multiplex PCR; TCRdb's table is partial and in-frame only. This sample carries under 20,000 clones, over 60% of them seen once, and the ten largest clones take under 15%. Sequences were derived from unsorted PBMCs, sampled 0.5 years before starting antiretroviral therapy. The receptor source for this set is a woman in her 50s with HIV.

CDR3 loop: CASSPLGRGETRYTF. The CDR3 DNA reads as TGTGCCAGCAGTCCATTAGGGAGGGGAGAGACTCGCTACACCTTC. This sequence joins TRBV27 and TRBJ1-2, with a weak D call TRBD1 (5 bases). Looked up from germline, CDR1 is MNHEY and CDR2 is SMNVEV (reference sequence). The germline V and J ends were trimmed by 5 bases and 9 bases, with 22 bases remaining between them. This CDR3 has 15 amino acids.

The chain combines TRBV6-5 with TRBJ2-5, with a possible D match to TRBD1 (6 bases). The germline V gene encodes CDR1 MNHEY and CDR2 SVGAGI. Trimming took 8 bases from V and 4 from J, leaving 20 bases between them. The CDR3 is 15 amino acids. CDR3: CASAKLGSGAETQYF. The CDR3 DNA reads TGTGCCAGCGCCAAACTAGGGTCAGGGGCAGAGACCCAGTACTTC.

This clone was seen a handful of times. The chain links TRBV19 to TRBJ1-1; D is unresolved. Germline V gives CDR1 LNHDA, CDR2 SQIVND (reference sequence). The CDR3 covers 12 residues. Trimming took 1 base from V and 1 from J, leaving 1 base between them. The CDR3 sequence: CASSIGNTEAFF. As DNA, the CDR3 is TGTGCCAGTAGTATAGGGAACACTGAAGCTTTCTTT. The full variable domain, rest sourced from reference TRBV19 and TRBJ1-1, is DGGITQSPKYLFRKEGQNVTLSCEQNLNHDAMYWYRQDPGQGLRLIYYSQIVNDFQKGDIAEGYSVSREKKESFPLTVTSAQKNPTAFYLCASSIGNTEAFFGQGTRLTVV.

This chain's CDR3 is CASSTEAGYTGELFF. In nucleotides, the CDR3 is TGTGCCAGCAGCACAGAAGCGGGTTATACCGGGGAGCTGTTTTTT. The chain combines TRBV7-3 with TRBJ2-2; perhaps TRBD2 as D (6 bases). The V gene lost 5 bases and the J gene lost 5 bases, with 15 bases spanning the gap. Germline assignment: CDR1 SGHTA and CDR2 FQGTGA. This CDR3 contains 15 residues.

As to this clone: Other DNA sequences of this sample code for an identical CDR3. The chain is built from TRBV5-1 and TRBJ2-7, with TRBD1 as a possible D gene (5 bases). Trimming pared 4 bases from V and 6 bases from J, leaving 17 bases between. Germline values: CDR1 SGHRS, CDR2 YFSETQ. This CDR3 region has 14 residues. The CDR3 loop is CASSDGQGRGEQYF. CDR3 nucleotide sequence: TGCGCCAGCAGCGATGGGCAGGGAAGAGGCGAGCAGTACTTC.

CDR3 coding DNA: TGTGCCAGCAGCGAGTCTCTGGACAGGGGAAACGTCCTGACTTTC. It yields the protein CASSESLDRGNVLTF. The chain employs TRBV9 and TRBJ2-6, with 9 nucleotides matching TRBD1. V trimming: 3 bases; J trimming: 10 bases; junction bases outside the gene matches: 8. Per germline, CDR1 SGDLS and CDR2 YYNGEE. The CDR3 loop spans 15 amino acids.

The chain couples TRBV18 to TRBJ2-7, with D possibly TRBD2 on 5 matching bases. Germline V gene lookup returns CDR1 KGHSH and CDR2 LQKENI. This CDR3 is 14 amino acids long. V gave up 6 bases and J gave up 3 bases, with 15 bases separating them. The CDR3 spells CASSQTGKIYEQYV. In DNA, the CDR3 is TGTGCCAGCTCCCAAACCGGGAAGATCTACGAGCAGTACGTC.

Remarks on this clone: Germline is not matched at one junction end, which may reflect a read error. V gene TRBV13 combines with J gene TRBJ2-3; D possibly corresponds to TRBD2 (6 bases). This CDR3 contains 16 residues. The V gene's germline CDR1 is PRHDT and CDR2 FYEKMQ (reference sequence). The CDR3 DNA reads TGTGCCAGCAGCCGCCGGGGGTTAGAGGTCACACATACGCAGTATTTT. Translation gives CASSRRGLEVTHTQYF.

Comment on this clone: The same CDR3 is also encoded by other DNA sequences in this sample. This chain joins TRBV29-1 and TRBJ1-6; D gene uncertain. V lost 5 bases and J lost 7, with 9 bases in between. Germline V gene sequence: CDR1 SQVTM, CDR2 ANQGSEA. CDR3 size: 12 residues. The CDR3 loop is CSVQDGNSPLHF. The DNA of the CDR3 is TGCAGCGTTCAGGACGGGAATTCACCCCTCCACTTT. The full variable domain, its missing parts supplied by reference TRBV29-1 and TRBJ1-6, is SAVISQKPSRDICQRGTSLTIQCQVDSQVTMMFWYRQQPGQSLTLIATANQGSEATYESGFVIDKFPISRPNLTFSTLTVSNMSPEDSSIYLCSVQDGNSPLHFGNGTRLTVT.

The chain is built from TRBV5-1 and TRBJ2-7; D may correspond to TRBD1 or TRBD2 (5 bases each). Deletions cut 1 base from V and 1 base from J, with 12 bases between. Germline V gives CDR1 SGHRS, CDR2 YFSETQ. This CDR3 comprises 15 residues. This chain's CDR3 is CASSLTLGPSYEQYF. CDR3 nucleotide sequence: TGCGCCAGCAGCTTGACCCTGGGACCGTCCTACGAGCAGTACTTC.

The chain employs TRBV5-6 and TRBJ2-1; D uncertain. V dropped 0 bases and J dropped 2 bases, with 9 bases sitting between them. The CDR3 contains 15 residues. The germline gives CDR1 SGHDT, CDR2 YYEEEE. CDR3 amino acids: CASSLVRVAYNEQFF. The CDR3 DNA follows: TGTGCCAGCAGCTTGGTCCGGGTGGCCTACAATGAGCAGTTCTTC.

Only a few counts were recorded for this clone. J is TRBJ2-1 and V is TRBV7-9; no clear D gene. Trimming stripped 4 bases from V and 13 bases from J, with 11 bases between. In germline, CDR1 is SEHNR, CDR2 FQNEAQ (reference sequence). This CDR3 region has 11 residues. The CDR3 region has the DNA TGTGCCAGCAGCTCTGGACCGATTCAGTTCTTC. Its translation is CASSSGPIQFF.

V usage is TRBV5-1 and J usage is TRBJ2-2; D may be TRBD2 (5 bases). V was trimmed by 2 bases and J by 1 base, leaving 9 bases between them. The CDR3 loop spans 15 amino acids. CDR1 is SGHRS, CDR2 YFSETQ, per germline. CDR3 coding DNA: TGCGCCAGCAGCTTTAGCGTAATGAACACCGGGGAGCTGTTTTTT. It codes for CASSFSVMNTGELFF.

The V call is TRBV7-2, the J call TRBJ1-4; D is possibly TRBD1 (6 bases). With 5 bases removed from V and 8 bases from J, the gap between germline ends came to 15 bases. CDR1 is SGHTA, CDR2 FQGNSA, per germline. This CDR3 is 14 amino acids long. Here the CDR3 DNA reads TGTGCCAGCAGCCTACAGGGTGGGGGAGAAAAACTGTTTTTT. It is translated as CASSLQGGGEKLFF. Filled out from reference TRBV7-2 and TRBJ1-4, the complete variable domain reads GAGVSQSPSNKVTEKGKDVELRCDPISGHTALYWYRQSLGQGLEFLIYFQGNSAPDKSGLPSDRFSAERTGGSVSTLTIQRTQQEDSAVYLCASSLQGGGEKLFFGSGTQLSVL.

The chain has TRBV7-3 and TRBJ2-1; D possibly corresponds to TRBD2 (6 bases). CDR3 length: 17 amino acids. Trimming removed 5 bases from V and 8 bases from J, with 25 bases in between. Germline values: CDR1 SGHTA, CDR2 FQGTGA. The CDR3 bases are TGTGCCAGCAGCCCCTATTCCGGACTACCCAAGGCGGATGAGCAGTTCTTC. Residues: CASSPYSGLPKADEQFF.

The chain has TRBV30 and TRBJ2-1, with D possibly being TRBD2 (6 bases). The CDR3 is made up of 16 amino acids. V was trimmed by 0 bases and J by 5 bases, leaving 17 bases between them. CDR1 GTSNPN and CDR2 SVGIG come from the germline V gene (reference sequence). CDR3 in DNA: TGTGCCTGGAGTGTAACGTGGGGGGAACTACACAATGAGCAGTTCTTC. It specifies CAWSVTWGELHNEQFF. Full variable domain (remainder filled in from reference TRBV30 and TRBJ2-1): SQTIHQWPATLVQPVGSPLSLECTVEGTSNPNLYWYRQAAGRGLQLLFYSVGIGQISSEVPQNLSASRPQDRQFILSSKKLLLSDSGFYLCAWSVTWGELHNEQFFGPGTRLTVL.

In its sample, this clone was seen a few times. The V call is TRBV5-6, the J call TRBJ1-6, with 10 bases matching TRBD1. Per the germline V gene, CDR1 is SGHDT and CDR2 is YYEEEE. Trimming took 5 bases from V and 8 from J; bases not matched to a gene: 4. The CDR3 runs to 14 residues. This CDR3 is CASRGTGADSPLHF. For the CDR3, the DNA is TGTGCCAGCAGGGGGACAGGGGCCGATTCACCCCTCCACTTT.

This clone was seen a handful of times. V is TRBV14 and J is TRBJ1-3, with a possible D match to TRBD1 (6 bases). The germline gives CDR1 SGHDN, CDR2 FVKESK. V was cut by 2 bases and J by 0 bases, with 17 bases left in between. The CDR3 extends over 18 amino acids. CDR3 nucleotides: TGTGCCAGCAGCCAAAGGCCACCGGGACAAATCTCTGGAAACACCATATATTTT. Encoded protein: CASSQRPPGQISGNTIYF.

This rearrangement joins TRBV27 to TRBJ1-1; a weak D match, TRBD1 (5 bases). The CDR3 has 15 amino acids. V lost 4 bases and J 0 bases, leaving 12 bases between the germline ends. CDR1 is MNHEY, CDR2 SMNVEV, per germline (reference sequence). The CDR3 bases are TGTGCCAGCAGTTCCTCCGGGACGGTGAACACTGAAGCTTTCTTT. It is translated as CASSSSGTVNTEAFF.

The J gene is TRBJ1-4, the V gene TRBV19; 9 bases are a match to TRBD1. The CDR3 contains 15 residues. The V gene's germline CDR1 is LNHDA and CDR2 SQIVND (reference sequence). J lost 8 bases, V lost 4 bases, and 8 bases had no gene match. CDR3 region: CASSTHRDRVEKLFF. The CDR3 DNA is TGTGCCAGTAGTACGCACCGGGACAGGGTGGAAAAACTGTTTTTT.

This clone has only one observation. J is TRBJ1-2 and V is TRBV5-1, with TRBD1 matching 9 bases. The CDR3 extends over 15 amino acids. Trimming at V came to 4 bases and at J to 2 bases, leaving 6 bases not matched to a gene. Germline assignment: CDR1 SGHRS and CDR2 YFSETQ. The CDR3 nucleotides are TGCGCCAGCAGCCCACAGGGGGCGCTCAACTATGGCTACACCTTC. Amino acids: CASSPQGALNYGYTF.

The gene calls are TRBV18 and TRBJ2-4; D not certain. CDR1 is KGHSH and CDR2 is LQKENI in the germline V gene. The CDR3 totals 12 residues. V lost 3 bases to trimming and J lost 8 bases, with 8 bases between them. For the CDR3, the DNA is TGTGCCAGCTCACCCGACGGAGACATTCAGTACTTC. This sequence encodes CASSPDGDIQYF. Full variable domain (rest looked up from reference TRBV18 and TRBJ2-4): NAGVMQNPRHLVRRRGQEARLRCSPMKGHSHVYWYRQLPEEGLKFMVYLQKENIIDESGMPKERFSAEFPKEGPSILRIQQVVRGDSAAYFCASSPDGDIQYFGAGTRLSVL.